The source of this T cell receptor beta chain is a study of blood T cell repertoires in COVID-19. Across the whole study: T cells, B-cell-depleted T cells, or PBMCs provided the cDNA or gDNA that served as material.

Measured with immunoSEQ multiplex PCR; TCRdb has only the in-frame clones, and not every one. The data hold approximately 45,000 clones, with over 70% observed a single time. CDR1 and CDR2 from the germline V gene are SEHNR and FQNEAQ (reference sequence). V was pared by 4 bases and J by 3 bases, with 15 bases between. The CDR3 covers 15 residues. This receptor was obtained from a woman aged 80 or older with COVID-19, enrolled during active disease. Sequences were obtained from peripheral blood. The genes are TRBV7-9 and TRBJ1-2; D is possibly TRBD1 (6 bases). CDR3 loop: CASSSYREGDYGYTF. Here the CDR3 DNA reads TGTGCCAGCAGCTCGTACAGGGAGGGAGACTATGGCTACACCTTC.